This T cell receptor (beta chain) was sequenced for a study of cytomegalovirus exposure and HLA in healthy donors (dated by TCRdb to 2016 to 2017). Regarding the research as a whole: According to a later analysis, the approximately 120 validation repertoires were produced on the same platform as the 666 repertoires of the first cohort. The study aimed to test whether cataloging public T cell receptors could reveal signatures of past pathogen exposure. Besides the first cohort of roughly 660 subjects, a separate validation cohort made up of over 95 different subjects was used. To predict cytomegalovirus infection status, the study combined high-throughput TCR immunosequencing, statistical association of individual TCRs with disease status, and machine learning. What the work shows at the level of the full study, not this receptor alone: Three of the identified cytomegalovirus-associated TCR beta chains were confirmed in vitro to be specific for cytomegalovirus antigens. Most TCR sequences were seen in very few donors, while some public TCRs were found in many individuals. The validation cohort had no HLA typing available for a later analysis, so co-occurrence within that cohort was assessed over all 120 or so repertoires. The study listed 150 to 200 TCR beta chains as associated with cytomegalovirus. In both the original and validation cohorts, the classifier was reported to diagnose cytomegalovirus status with high specificity and sensitivity. According to the authors, the approach could potentially be generalized to other disease states and immunological phenotypes. Of the cluster scores, 85% to 95% were above 0 in a later analysis, which found that TCRs clustered in the first cohort also tended to co-occur in the 95 to 150 validation repertoires.

Separate from the roughly 650-subject first cohort, the validation cohort of roughly 110 subjects was the group to which the donors belonged. Worth noting for this clone: Its antigen is unknown. There are no base qualities to consult, and no much larger clone falls within one base.

Library creation used the immunoSEQ multiplex PCR assay. The authors processed their data as follows. To diagnose cytomegalovirus status from the catalog of TCR beta chain sequences, a statistical classification framework was built. TCRdb holds this immuneACCESS table with in-frame rearrangements only. Some clones are missing; in checked studies, unresolved V genes explain under half, and the rest has no known cause. V and J calls and clone size are those listed in that table; D and trimming were worked out from the DNA. The sample table records about 260,000 clones; roughly 88% of these occur just once. 3% to 3.5% of the sample rests with the top ten. From V the trimming removes 1 base and from J it removes 9 bases, while the gene matches leave 12 bases of the junction unaccounted for. Its CDR3 holds 15 amino acids, cysteine through phenylalanine. Of the read, only the CDR3 DNA is kept; its 45 bases are in frame from base 1. Via the germline V gene, CDR1 is SQVTM and CDR2 ANQGSEA.

What was sequenced was PBMCs. The TCR was taken from a woman aged 30 to 39 in good health and CMV-seronegative. The chain links TRBV29-1 with TRBJ2-1; the junction holds 7 bases that match TRBD2. CDR3 protein: CSVEAARGSLGEQFF. The DNA sequence follows: TGCAGCGTTGAAGCTGCCCGCGGGAGCCTTGGTGAGCAGTTCTTC.